What follows is one T cell receptor beta chain and its context. Its antigen is unknown. This entry is derived from a study of cytomegalovirus exposure and HLA in healthy donors. Use of 60 Vbeta and 13 Jbeta primers characterized the PCR. TCRdb keeps only in-frame clones here, not all; method: immunoSEQ multiplex PCR. The sample lists 200,000 to 250,000 clones; approximately 80% were seen once. Trimming at V came to 3 bases and at J to 0 bases, leaving 9 bases not matched to a gene. CDR1 is LNHDA, CDR2 SQIVND, per germline (reference sequence). This CDR3 contains 19 residues. The study, taken as a whole, reports: As was reported, the classifier diagnosed cytomegalovirus status with high specificity and sensitivity. Among the sequence variants, a highly shared cluster was likely an artifact of sequencing. Listed as cytomegalovirus-associated were 164 TCR beta chains.

The source is a male donor in good health and CMV-seronegative. The chain has TRBV19 and TRBJ2-6; TRBD1 matches 9 bases. The material sequenced was PBMCs. CDR3 residues: CASSIGGGQGRSGANVLTF. In nucleotides, the CDR3 is TGTGCCAGTAGTATTGGGGGGGGACAGGGTCGCTCTGGGGCCAACGTCCTGACTTTC.